This T cell receptor beta chain was recovered during a study of T cell responses to AZD1222 COVID-19 vaccine. Points from the study as a whole: Donor demographics were predominantly white British with a female majority; clonal diversity may be underestimated. Repertoire sampling happened only post peak T cell response. Reportedly, nearly half of unique spike TCRs recognized epitopes outside B.1.351/B.1.1.7 mutations.

Here immunoSEQ multiplex PCR was the method, and the copy in TCRdb shows in-frame clones only, minus some. The table has 99,000 or so clones, about 90% seen once. There are 11 residues in the CDR3. Germline V CDR1 and CDR2: SGHRS, YFSETQ. Concerning this clone itself: What it recognizes is unknown. One end of the junction is discordant with germline, which a read error may explain.

Sequencing was performed on peripheral blood, taken on day 0 of AZD1222 vaccination. V gene TRBV5-1 combines with J gene TRBJ1-1; possibly TRBD1 for D (5 bases). The TCR comes from an adult in good health. The CDR3 region is CASRENTEAFF. DNA of the CDR3: TGTGCCAGCAGGGAAAACACTGAAGCTTTCTTT.